This TCR beta chain comes out of a study of T cell repertoires in cytomegalovirus infection. In the study overall: Recently identified HLA-C-restricted CMV epitopes and well-studied HLA-B-restricted CMV epitopes were used by the study. Shared public TCR beta signatures pointed to both CMV infection and a matching HLA type.

The germline gives CDR1 SNHLY, CDR2 FYNNEI. V shed 5 bases, J shed 9 bases, and the junction held 8 bases outside the gene matches. The CDR3 covers 15 residues. Study-level results: Ex vivo responses were dominated by HLA-C-restricted CMV-specific TCR beta clonotypes.

Via MiXCR, TCRdb re-called the reads, giving one row per CDR3 protein. The sample yields some 920,000 distinct CDR3 sequences, 31% seen once. A few counts support this clonotype. Its antigen is currently unknown. The source of this sequence is a human donor in good health (CMV status not recorded). Some clones in this sample may be carry-over from other donors' samples. This sequence joins TRBV2 and TRBJ1-6, with 9 bases fitting TRBD1. Source: cultured CD8+ T cells from PBMCs, taken from culture after CMV antigen stimulation. In DNA, the CDR3 is TGTGCCAGCAGTCCCCCCCGGGACAGGGCTTCACCCCTCCACTTT. Protein sequence: CASSPPRDRASPLHF. Drawing the rest from reference TRBV2 and TRBJ1-6, the complete variable domain is EPEVTQTPSHQVTQMGQEVILRCVPISNHLYFYWYRQILGQKVEFLVSFYNNEISEKSEIFDDQFSVERPDGSNFTLKIRSTKLEDSAMYFCASSPPRDRASPLHFGNGTRLTVT.